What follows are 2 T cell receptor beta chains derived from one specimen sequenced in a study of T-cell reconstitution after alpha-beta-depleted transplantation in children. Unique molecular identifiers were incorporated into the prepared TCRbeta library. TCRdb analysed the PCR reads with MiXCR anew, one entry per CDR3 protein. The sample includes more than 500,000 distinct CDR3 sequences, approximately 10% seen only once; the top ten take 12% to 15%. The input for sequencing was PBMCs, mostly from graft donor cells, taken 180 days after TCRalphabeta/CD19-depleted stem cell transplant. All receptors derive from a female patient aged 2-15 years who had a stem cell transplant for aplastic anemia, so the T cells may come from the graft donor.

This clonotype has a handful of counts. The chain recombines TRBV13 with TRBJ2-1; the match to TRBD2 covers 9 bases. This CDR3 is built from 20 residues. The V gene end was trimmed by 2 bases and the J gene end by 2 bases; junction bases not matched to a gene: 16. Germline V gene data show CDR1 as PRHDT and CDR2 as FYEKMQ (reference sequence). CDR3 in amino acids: CASSLKVVGSGRSTYNEQFF. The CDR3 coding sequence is TGTGCCAGCAGCTTAAAGGTCGTCGGGAGCGGGAGGTCAACCTACAATGAGCAGTTCTTC.

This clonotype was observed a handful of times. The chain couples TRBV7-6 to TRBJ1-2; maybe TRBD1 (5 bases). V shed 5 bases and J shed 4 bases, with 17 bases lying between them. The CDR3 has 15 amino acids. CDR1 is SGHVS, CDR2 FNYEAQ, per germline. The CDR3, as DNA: TGTGCCAGCAGCCCAGGCCTGGGGGAGGGCTATGGCTACACCTTC. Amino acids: CASSPGLGEGYGYTF.